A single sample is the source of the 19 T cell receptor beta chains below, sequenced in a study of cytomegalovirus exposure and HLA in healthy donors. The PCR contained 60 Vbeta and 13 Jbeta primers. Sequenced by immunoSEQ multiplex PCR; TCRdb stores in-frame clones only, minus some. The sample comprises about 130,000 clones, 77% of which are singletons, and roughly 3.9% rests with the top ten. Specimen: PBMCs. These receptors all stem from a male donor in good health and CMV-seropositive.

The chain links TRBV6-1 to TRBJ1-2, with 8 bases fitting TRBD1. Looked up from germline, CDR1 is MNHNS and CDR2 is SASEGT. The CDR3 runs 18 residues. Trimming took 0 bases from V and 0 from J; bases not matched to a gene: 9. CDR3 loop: CASSEAPQGAGSNYGYTF. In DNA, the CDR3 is TGTGCCAGCAGTGAAGCCCCGCAGGGGGCAGGTTCTAACTATGGCTACACCTTC.

The chain's CDR3 is CASSPQGYTEAFF. The CDR3 region has the DNA TGTGCCAGCAGCCCACAGGGATACACTGAAGCTTTCTTT. V is TRBV28 and J is TRBJ1-1, with a possible D match to TRBD1 (6 bases). Per the germline V gene, CDR1 is MDHEN and CDR2 is SYDVKM. Trimming pared 6 bases from V and 3 bases from J, leaving 11 bases between. The CDR3 loop spans 13 amino acids. Based on the CDR3 plus reference TRBV28 and TRBJ1-1, the full variable domain is DVKVTQSSRYLVKRTGEKVFLECVQDMDHENMFWYRQDPGLGLRLIYFSYDVKMKEKGDIPEGYSVSREKKERFSLILESASTNQTSMYLCASSPQGYTEAFFGQGTRLTVV.

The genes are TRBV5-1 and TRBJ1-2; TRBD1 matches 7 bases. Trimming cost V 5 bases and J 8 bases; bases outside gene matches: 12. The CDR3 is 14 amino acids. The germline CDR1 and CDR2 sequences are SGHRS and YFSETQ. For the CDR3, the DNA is TGCGCCAGCAGTACTATAGGGGGCGAAGTCGGCTACACCTTC. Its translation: CASSTIGGEVGYTF.

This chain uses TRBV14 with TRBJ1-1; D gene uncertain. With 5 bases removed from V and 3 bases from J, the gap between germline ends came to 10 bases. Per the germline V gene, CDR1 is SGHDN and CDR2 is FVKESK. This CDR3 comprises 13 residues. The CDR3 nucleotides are TGTGCCAGCAGCACCGGTATCTACACTGAAGCTTTCTTT. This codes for CASSTGIYTEAFF.

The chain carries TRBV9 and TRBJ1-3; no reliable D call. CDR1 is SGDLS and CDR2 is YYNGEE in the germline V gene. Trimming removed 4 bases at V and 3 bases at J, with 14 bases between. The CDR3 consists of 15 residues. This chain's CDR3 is CASSPPGNVGNTIYF. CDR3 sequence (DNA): TGTGCCAGCAGCCCCCCCGGGAACGTTGGAAACACCATATATTTT.

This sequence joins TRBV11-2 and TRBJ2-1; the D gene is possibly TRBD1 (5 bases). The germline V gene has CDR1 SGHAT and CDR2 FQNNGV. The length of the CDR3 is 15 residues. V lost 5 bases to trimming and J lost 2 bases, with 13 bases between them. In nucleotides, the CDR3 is TGTGCCAGCAGCCCTGGGGCACAGACCTACAATGAGCAGTTCTTC. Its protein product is CASSPGAQTYNEQFF.

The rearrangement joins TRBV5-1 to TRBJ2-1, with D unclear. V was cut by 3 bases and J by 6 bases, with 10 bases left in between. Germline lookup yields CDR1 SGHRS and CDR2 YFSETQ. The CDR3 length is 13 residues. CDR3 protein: CASSSESGNEQFF. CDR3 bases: TGCGCCAGCAGCTCCGAATCAGGCAATGAGCAGTTCTTC. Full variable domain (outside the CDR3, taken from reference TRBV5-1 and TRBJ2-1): KAGVTQTPRYLIKTRGQQVTLSCSPISGHRSVSWYQQTPGQGLQFLFEYFSETQRNKGNFPGRFSGRQFSNSRSEMNVSTLELGDSALYLCASSSESGNEQFFGPGTRLTVL.

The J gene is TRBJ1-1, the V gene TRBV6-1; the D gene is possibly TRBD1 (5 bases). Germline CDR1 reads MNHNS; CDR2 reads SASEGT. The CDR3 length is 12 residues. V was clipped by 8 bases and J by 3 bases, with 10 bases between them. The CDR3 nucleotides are TGTGCCAGCTTCTCGACAGACACTGAAGCTTTCTTT. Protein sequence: CASFSTDTEAFF.

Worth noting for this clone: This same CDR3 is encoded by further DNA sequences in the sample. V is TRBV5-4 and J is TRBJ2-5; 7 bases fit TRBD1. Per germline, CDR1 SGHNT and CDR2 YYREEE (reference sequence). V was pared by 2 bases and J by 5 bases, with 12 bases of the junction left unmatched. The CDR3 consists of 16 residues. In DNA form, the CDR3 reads TGTGCCAGCAGCTTTTCTGAGACAGGGACCGGTGAGACCCAGTACTTC. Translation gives CASSFSETGTGETQYF.

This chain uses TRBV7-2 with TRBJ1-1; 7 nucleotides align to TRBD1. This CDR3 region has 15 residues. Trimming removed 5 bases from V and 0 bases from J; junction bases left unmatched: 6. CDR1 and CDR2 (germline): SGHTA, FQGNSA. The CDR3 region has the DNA TGTGCCAGCAGCATCCGACAGGGTATGAACACTGAAGCTTTCTTT. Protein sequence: CASSIRQGMNTEAFF.

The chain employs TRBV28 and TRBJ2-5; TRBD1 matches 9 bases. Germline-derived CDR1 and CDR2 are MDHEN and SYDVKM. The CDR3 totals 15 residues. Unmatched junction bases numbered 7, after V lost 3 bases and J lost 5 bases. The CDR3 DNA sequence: TGTGCCAGCAGTTTTTTGACAGGGGGATCTGAGACCCAGTACTTC. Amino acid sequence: CASSFLTGGSETQYF. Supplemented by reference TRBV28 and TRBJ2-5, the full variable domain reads DVKVTQSSRYLVKRTGEKVFLECVQDMDHENMFWYRQDPGLGLRLIYFSYDVKMKEKGDIPEGYSVSREKKERFSLILESASTNQTSMYLCASSFLTGGSETQYFGPGTRLLVL.

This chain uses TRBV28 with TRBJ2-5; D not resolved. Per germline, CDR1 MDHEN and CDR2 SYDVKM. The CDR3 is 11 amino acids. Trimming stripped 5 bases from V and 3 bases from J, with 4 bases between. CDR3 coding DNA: TGTGCCAGCAGTGTCGAAGAGACCCAGTACTTC. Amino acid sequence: CASSVEETQYF.

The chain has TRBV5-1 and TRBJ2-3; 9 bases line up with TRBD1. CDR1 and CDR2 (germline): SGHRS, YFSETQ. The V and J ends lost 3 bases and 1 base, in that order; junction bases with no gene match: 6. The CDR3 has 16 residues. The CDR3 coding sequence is TGCGCCAGCAGCTCCCGGGACAGGGATGGCACAGATACGCAGTATTTT. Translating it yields CASSSRDRDGTDTQYF.

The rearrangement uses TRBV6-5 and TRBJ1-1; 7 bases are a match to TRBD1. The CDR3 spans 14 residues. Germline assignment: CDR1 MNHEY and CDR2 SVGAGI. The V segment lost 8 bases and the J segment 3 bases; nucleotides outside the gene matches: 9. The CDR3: CASHSTGEDTEAFF. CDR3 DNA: TGTGCCAGCCATTCAACAGGGGAGGACACTGAAGCTTTCTTT.

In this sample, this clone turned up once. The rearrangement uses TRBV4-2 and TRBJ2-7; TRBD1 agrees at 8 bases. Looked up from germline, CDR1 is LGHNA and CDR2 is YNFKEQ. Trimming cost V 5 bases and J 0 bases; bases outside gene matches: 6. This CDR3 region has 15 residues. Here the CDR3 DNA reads TGTGCCAGCAGCTACTCCGGGACAGGCTCCTACGAGCAGTACTTC. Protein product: CASSYSGTGSYEQYF.

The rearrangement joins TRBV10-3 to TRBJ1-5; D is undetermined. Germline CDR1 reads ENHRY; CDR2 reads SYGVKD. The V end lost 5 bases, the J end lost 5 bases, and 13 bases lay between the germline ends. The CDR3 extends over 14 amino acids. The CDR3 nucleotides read TGTGCCATCAGTTCCCCAGGCTCTGATCAGCCCCAGCATTTT. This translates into CAISSPGSDQPQHF.

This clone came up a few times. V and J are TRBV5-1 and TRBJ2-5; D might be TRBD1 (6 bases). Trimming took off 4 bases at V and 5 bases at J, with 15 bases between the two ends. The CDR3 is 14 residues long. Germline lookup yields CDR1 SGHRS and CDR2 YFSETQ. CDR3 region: CASSPQGHGETQYF. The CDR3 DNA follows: TGCGCCAGCAGCCCACAGGGCCATGGGGAGACCCAGTACTTC.

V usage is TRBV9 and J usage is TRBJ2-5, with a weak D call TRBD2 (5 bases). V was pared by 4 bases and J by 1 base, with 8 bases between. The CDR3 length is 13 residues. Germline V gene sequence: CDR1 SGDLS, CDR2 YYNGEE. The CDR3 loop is CASSRGVQETQYF. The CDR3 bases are TGTGCCAGCAGCCGGGGAGTCCAAGAGACCCAGTACTTC. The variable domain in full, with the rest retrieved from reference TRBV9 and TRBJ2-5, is DSGVTQTPKHLITATGQRVTLRCSPRSGDLSVYWYQQSLDQGLQFLIQYYNGEERAKGNILERFSAQQFPDLHSELNLSSLELGDSALYFCASSRGVQETQYFGPGTRLLVL.

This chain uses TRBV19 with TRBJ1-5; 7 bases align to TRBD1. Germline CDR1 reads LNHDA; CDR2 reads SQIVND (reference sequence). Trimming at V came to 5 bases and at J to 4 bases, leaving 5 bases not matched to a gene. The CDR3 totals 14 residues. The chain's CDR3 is CASSYRGPNQPQHF. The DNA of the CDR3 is TGTGCCAGTAGTTACAGGGGCCCGAATCAGCCCCAGCATTTT.